Reported below is one TCR beta chain. This entry belongs to a study of blood T cell repertoires in COVID-19. Trimming took off 1 base at V and 0 bases at J, with 13 bases between the two ends. Germline lookup yields CDR1 SGHKS and CDR2 YYEKEE (reference sequence). This CDR3 region has 17 residues. In assigning cohorts, the study relied on participant-reported clinical history. Libraries were prepared by immunoSEQ multiplex PCR; TCRdb keeps only in-frame clonotypes and omits some of them. The sample has roughly 400,000 clones, about 87% seen once. The sequence came from a woman aged 50 to 65 who had recovered from COVID-19. The sample taken for sequencing was PBMCs or T cells enriched from blood (not recorded which). The chain employs TRBV5-5 and TRBJ2-2, with a weak D call TRBD1 (6 bases). CDR3 loop: CASSLYRAGANTGELFF. CDR3 DNA sequence: TGTGCCAGCAGCTTGTATCGGGCAGGGGCGAACACCGGGGAGCTGTTTTTT.